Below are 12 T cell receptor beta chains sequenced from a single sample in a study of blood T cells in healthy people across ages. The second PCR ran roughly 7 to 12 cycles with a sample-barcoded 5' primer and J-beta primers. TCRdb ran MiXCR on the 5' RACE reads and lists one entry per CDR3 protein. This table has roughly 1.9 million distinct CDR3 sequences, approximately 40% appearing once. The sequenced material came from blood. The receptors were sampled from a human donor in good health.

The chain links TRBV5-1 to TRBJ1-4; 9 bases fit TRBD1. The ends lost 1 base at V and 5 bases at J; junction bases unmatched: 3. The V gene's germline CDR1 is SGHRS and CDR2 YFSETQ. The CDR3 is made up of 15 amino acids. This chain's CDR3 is CASSLRGTGNEKLFF. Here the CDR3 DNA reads TGCGCCAGCAGCTTGAGAGGGACAGGGAATGAAAAACTGTTTTTT.

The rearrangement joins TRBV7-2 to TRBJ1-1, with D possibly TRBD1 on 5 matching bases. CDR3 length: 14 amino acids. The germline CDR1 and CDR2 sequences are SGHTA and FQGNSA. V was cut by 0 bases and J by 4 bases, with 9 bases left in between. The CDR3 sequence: CASSLASQGTEAFF. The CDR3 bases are TGTGCCAGCAGCTTAGCGTCTCAGGGCACTGAAGCTTTCTTT.

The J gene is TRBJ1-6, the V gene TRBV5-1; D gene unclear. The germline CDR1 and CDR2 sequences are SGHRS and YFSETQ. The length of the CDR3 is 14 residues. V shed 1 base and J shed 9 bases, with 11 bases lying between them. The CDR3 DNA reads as TGCGCCAGCAGCTTGCCCGAACGGGGTTCACCCCTCCACTTT. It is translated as CASSLPERGSPLHF.

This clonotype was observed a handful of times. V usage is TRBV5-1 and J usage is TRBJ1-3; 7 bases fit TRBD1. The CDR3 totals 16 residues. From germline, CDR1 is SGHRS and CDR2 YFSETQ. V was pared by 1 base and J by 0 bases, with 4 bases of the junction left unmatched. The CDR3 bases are TGCGCCAGCAGCTTGACAGGGGAGAGCTCTGGAAACACCATATATTTT. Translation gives CASSLTGESSGNTIYF.

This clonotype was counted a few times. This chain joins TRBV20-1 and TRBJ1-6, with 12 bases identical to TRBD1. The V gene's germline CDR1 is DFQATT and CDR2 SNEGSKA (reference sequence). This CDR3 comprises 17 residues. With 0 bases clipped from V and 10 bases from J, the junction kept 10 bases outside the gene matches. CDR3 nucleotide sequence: TGCAGTGCTAGAGAGGGACAGGGGGCGCGGGTGAACTCACCCCTCCACTTT. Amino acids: CSAREGQGARVNSPLHF.

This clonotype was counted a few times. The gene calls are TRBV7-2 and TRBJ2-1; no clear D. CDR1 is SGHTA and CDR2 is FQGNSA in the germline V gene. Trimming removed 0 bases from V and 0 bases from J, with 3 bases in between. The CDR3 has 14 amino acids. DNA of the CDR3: TGTGCCAGCAGCTTAGCTATCTCCTACAATGAGCAGTTCTTC. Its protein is CASSLAISYNEQFF. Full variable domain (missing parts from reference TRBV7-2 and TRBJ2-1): GAGVSQSPSNKVTEKGKDVELRCDPISGHTALYWYRQSLGQGLEFLIYFQGNSAPDKSGLPSDRFSAERTGGSVSTLTIQRTQQEDSAVYLCASSLAISYNEQFFGPGTRLTVL.

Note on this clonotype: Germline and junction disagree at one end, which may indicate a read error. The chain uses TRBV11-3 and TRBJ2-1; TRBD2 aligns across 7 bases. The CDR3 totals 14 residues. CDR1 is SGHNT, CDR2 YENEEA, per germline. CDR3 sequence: CASMGGGGLNERFF. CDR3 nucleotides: TGTGCCAGCATGGGCGGGGGAGGGTTGAATGAGCGGTTCTTC.

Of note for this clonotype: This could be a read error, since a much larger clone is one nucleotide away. The CDR3 here is CSVGLLASGYEQFF. CDR3 DNA sequence: TGCAGCGTTGGGTTGCTAGCAAGCGGTTACGAGCAGTTCTTC. The chain couples TRBV29-1 to TRBJ2-1, with D perhaps matching TRBD2 (5 bases). Per the germline V gene, CDR1 is SQVTM and CDR2 is ANQGSEA. V lost 4 bases and J 10 bases, leaving 20 bases between the germline ends. The CDR3 loop spans 14 amino acids.

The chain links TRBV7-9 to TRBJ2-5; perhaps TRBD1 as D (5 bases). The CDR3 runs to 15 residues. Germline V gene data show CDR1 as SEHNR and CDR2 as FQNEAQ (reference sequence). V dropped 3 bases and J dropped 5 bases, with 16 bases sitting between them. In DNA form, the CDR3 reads TGTGCCAGCAGCTTGAACGGACAAGGGATCGAGACCCAGTACTTC. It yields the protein CASSLNGQGIETQYF. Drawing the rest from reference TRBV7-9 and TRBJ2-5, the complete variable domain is DTGVSQNPRHKITKRGQNVTFRCDPISEHNRLYWYRQTLGQGPEFLTYFQNEAQLEKSRLLSDRFSAERPKGSFSTLEIQRTEQGDSAMYLCASSLNGQGIETQYFGPGTRLLVL.

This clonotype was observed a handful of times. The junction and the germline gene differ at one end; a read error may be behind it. CDR3: CASSQESTGGEQHF. CDR3 sequence (DNA): TGCGCCAGCAGCCAAGAGTCCACGGGCGGCGAGCAGCACTTC. The chain joins TRBV4-3 to TRBJ2-7; no firm D call. Germline CDR1 and CDR2: LGHNA and YSLEER. The CDR3 loop spans 14 amino acids.

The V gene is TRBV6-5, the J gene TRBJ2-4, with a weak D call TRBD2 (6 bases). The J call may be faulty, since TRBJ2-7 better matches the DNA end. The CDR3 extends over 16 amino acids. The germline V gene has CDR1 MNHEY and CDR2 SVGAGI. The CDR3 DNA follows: TGTGCCAGCACCTCAGAACGGGGACTCGCGGGCTACGAGCAGTACTTC. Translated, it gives CASTSERGLAGYEQYF.

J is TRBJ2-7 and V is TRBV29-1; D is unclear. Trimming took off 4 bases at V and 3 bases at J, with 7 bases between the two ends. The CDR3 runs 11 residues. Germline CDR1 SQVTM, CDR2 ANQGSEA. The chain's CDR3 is CSVGIYYEQYF. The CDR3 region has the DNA TGCAGCGTTGGTATTTACTACGAGCAGTACTTC.